This T cell receptor (beta chain) is drawn from a study of cytomegalovirus exposure and HLA in healthy donors. Notes on the study in general: According to a later analysis, donors in an Asian-associated ancestry cluster reportedly had fewer N-insertions than the roughly 670-donor mean.

A single count supports this clone. As yet, its antigen is unknown. Both 60 Vbeta primers and 13 Jbeta primers went into the PCR. Per the original data handling: Unique TCR beta chains totaled some 88 million in a later count, with roughly 11 million of them shared. The assay was immunoSEQ multiplex PCR, and TCRdb's table has in-frame clones only and misses some. V and J calls and clone size are those listed in that table; D and trimming were worked out from the DNA. The sample consists of about 150,000 clones, approximately 79% of them appearing once. The specimen sequenced was PBMCs. The receptor comes from a male donor in good health and CMV-seronegative.

Written as DNA, the CDR3 is TGTGCCAGCAGCAACTCAGGGTTCCGGGCTTTCTTT. This encodes CASSNSGFRAFF. The V gene is TRBV7-2, the J gene TRBJ1-1; possible D gene TRBD1, 5 bases. This CDR3 has 12 amino acids. Trimming cost V 5 bases and J 11 bases, with 15 bases left between them. The germline V gene encodes CDR1 SGHTA and CDR2 FQGNSA.